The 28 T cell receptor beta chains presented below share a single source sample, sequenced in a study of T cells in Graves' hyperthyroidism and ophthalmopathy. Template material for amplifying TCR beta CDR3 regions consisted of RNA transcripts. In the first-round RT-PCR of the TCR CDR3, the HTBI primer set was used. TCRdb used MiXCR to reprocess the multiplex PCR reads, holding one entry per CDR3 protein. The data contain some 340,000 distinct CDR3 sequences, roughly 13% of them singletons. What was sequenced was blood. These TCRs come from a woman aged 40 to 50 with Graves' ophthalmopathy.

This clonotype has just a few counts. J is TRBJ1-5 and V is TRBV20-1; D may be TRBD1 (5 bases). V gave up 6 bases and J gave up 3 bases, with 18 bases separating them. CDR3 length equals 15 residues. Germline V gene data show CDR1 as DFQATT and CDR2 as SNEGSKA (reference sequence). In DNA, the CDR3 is TGCAGTGCGCCCGAGAACCGGGGGAACAATCAGCCCCAGCATTTT. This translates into CSAPENRGNNQPQHF.

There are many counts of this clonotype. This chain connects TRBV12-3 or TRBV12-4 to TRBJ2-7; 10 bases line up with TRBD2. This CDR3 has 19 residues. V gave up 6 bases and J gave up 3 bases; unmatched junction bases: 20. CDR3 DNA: TGTGCCAGCAGCGTAGACTTAGTCCCTCTAGCGGGGGCCATCTACGAGCAGTACTTC. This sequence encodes CASSVDLVPLAGAIYEQYF.

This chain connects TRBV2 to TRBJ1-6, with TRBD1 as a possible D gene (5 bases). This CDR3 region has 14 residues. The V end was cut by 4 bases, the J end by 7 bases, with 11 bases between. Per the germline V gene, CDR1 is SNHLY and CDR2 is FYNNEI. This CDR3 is CASSVRTSNSPLHF. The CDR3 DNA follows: TGTGCCAGCAGTGTCAGGACATCAAATTCACCCCTCCACTTT.

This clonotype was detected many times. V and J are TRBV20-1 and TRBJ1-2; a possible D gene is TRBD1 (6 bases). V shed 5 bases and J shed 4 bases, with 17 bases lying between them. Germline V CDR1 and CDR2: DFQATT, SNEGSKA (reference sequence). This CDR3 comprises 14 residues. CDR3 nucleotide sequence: TGCAGTGCTCACTCCGCGGGGGGGCCCTATGGCTACACCTTC. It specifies CSAHSAGGPYGYTF.

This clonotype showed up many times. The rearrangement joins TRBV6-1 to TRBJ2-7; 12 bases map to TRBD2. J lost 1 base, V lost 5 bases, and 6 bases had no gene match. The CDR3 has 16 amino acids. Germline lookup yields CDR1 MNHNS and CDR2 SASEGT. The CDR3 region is CASSSSTSGRSYEQYF. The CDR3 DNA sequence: TGTGCCAGCAGTTCGTCAACTAGCGGGAGGTCCTACGAGCAGTACTTC.

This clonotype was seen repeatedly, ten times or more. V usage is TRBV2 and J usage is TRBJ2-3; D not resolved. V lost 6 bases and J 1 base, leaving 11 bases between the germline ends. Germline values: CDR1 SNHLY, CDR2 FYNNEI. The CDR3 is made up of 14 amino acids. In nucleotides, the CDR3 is TGTGCCAGCAGCCCCGACCAAGGCACAGATACGCAGTATTTT. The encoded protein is CASSPDQGTDTQYF.

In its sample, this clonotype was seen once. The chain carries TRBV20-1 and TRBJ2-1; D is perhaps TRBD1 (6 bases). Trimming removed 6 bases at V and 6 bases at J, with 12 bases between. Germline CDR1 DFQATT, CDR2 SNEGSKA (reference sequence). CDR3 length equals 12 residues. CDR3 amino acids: CSAPSGVNEQFF. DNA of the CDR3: TGCAGTGCCCCCTCAGGGGTCAATGAGCAGTTCTTC.

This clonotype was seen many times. The CDR3 reads CSASGGAQETQYF. The DNA for the CDR3 is TGCAGTGCTAGCGGGGGGGCTCAAGAGACCCAGTACTTC. The chain carries TRBV20-1 and TRBJ2-5; TRBD2 agrees at 8 bases. Germline CDR1 is DFQATT and CDR2 is SNEGSKA (reference sequence). This CDR3 region has 13 residues. The ends lost 3 bases at V and 2 bases at J; junction bases unmatched: 2.

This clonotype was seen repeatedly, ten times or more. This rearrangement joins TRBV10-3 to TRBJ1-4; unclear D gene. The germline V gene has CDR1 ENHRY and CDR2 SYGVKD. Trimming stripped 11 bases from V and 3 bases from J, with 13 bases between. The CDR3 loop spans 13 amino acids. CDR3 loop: CASRTGSNEKLFF. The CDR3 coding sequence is TGTGCCTCCAGAACGGGGTCTAATGAAAAACTGTTTTTT.

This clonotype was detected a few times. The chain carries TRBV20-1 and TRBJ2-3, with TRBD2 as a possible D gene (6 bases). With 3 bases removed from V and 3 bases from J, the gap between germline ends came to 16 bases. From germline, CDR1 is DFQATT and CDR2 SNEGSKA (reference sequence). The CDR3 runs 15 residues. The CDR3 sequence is CSARKLGDWTDTQYF. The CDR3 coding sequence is TGCAGTGCTAGGAAGTTGGGGGACTGGACAGATACGCAGTATTTT.

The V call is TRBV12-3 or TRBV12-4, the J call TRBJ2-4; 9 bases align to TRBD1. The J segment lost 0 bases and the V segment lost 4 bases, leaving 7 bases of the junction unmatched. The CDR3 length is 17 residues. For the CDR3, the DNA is TGTGCCAGCAGTTCCCTAGGACAGGGGCTAGCCAAAAACATTCAGTACTTC. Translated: CASSSLGQGLAKNIQYF.

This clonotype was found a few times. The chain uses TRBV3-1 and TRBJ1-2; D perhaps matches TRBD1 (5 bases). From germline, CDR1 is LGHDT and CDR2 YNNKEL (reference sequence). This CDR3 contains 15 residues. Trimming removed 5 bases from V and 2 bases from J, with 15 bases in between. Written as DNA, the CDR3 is TGTGCCAGCAGCGAAACCCCCAACAGGAACTATGGCTACACCTTC. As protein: CASSETPNRNYGYTF.

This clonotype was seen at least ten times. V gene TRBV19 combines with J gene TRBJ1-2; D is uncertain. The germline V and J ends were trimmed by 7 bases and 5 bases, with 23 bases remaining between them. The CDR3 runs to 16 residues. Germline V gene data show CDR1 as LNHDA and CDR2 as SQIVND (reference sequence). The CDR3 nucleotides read TGTGCCAGTACCACCTTCATGAGCCCGGAGGGATATGGCTACACCTTC. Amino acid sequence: CASTTFMSPEGYGYTF.

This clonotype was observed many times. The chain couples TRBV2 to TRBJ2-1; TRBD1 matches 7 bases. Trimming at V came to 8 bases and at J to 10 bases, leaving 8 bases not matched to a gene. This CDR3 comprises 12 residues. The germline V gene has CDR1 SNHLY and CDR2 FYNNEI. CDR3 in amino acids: CASRDRVGEQFF. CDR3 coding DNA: TGTGCCAGCCGAGACAGGGTGGGCGAGCAGTTCTTC.

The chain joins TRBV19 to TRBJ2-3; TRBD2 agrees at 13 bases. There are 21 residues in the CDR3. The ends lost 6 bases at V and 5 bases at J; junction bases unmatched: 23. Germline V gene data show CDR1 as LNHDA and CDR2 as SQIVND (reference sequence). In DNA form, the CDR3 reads TGTGCCAGTAGAGTGTCAGGACTAGCGGGAGAGTTTTGGTCTACCGGAGATACGCAGTATTTT. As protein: CASRVSGLAGEFWSTGDTQYF.

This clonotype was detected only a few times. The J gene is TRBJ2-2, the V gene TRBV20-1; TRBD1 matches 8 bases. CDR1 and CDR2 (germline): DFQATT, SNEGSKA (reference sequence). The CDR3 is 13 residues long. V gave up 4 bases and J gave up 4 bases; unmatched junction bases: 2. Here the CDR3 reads CSAIQGATGELFF. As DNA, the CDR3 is TGCAGTGCTATTCAGGGGGCCACCGGGGAGCTGTTTTTT.

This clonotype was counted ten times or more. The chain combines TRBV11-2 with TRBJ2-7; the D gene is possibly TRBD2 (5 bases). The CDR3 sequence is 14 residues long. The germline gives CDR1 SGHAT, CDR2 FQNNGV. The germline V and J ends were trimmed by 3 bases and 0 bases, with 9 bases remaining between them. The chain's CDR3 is CASSFQRTSYEQYF. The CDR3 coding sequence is TGTGCCAGCAGCTTTCAGCGGACCTCCTACGAGCAGTACTTC. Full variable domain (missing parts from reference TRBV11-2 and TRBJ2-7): EAGVAQSPRYKIIEKRQSVAFWCNPISGHATLYWYQQILGQGPKLLIQFQNNGVVDDSQLPKDRFSAERLKGVDSTLKIQPAKLEDSAVYLCASSFQRTSYEQYFGPGTRLTVT.

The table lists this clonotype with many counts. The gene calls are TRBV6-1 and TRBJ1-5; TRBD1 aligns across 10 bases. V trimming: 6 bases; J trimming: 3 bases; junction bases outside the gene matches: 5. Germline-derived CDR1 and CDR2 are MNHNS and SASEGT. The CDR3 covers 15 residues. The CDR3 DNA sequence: TGTGCCAGCAGAAGGACAGGGGGGGACAATCAGCCCCAGCATTTT. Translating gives CASRRTGGDNQPQHF.

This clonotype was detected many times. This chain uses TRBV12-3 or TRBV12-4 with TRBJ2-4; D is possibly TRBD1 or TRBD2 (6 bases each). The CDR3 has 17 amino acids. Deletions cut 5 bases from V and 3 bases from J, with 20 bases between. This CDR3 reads CASSAPLGGSGKNIQYF. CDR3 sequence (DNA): TGTGCCAGCAGTGCCCCCCTGGGGGGCTCGGGCAAAAACATTCAGTACTTC.

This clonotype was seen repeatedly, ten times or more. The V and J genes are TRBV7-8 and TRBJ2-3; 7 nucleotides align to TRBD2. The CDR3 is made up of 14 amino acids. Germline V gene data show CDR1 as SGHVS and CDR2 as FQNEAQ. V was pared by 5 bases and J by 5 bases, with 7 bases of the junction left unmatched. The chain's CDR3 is CASSPLVAGDTQYF. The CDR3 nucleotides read TGTGCCAGCAGCCCCCTCGTAGCGGGAGATACGCAGTATTTT.

The CDR3 DNA is TGTGCCAGCAGCCCCCGGACGGGGGATGCGCAGTATTTT. Protein product: CASSPRTGDAQYF. The chain recombines TRBV7-2 with TRBJ2-3; perhaps TRBD2 as D (6 bases). The CDR3 is 13 residues long. Trimming stripped 5 bases from V and 10 bases from J, with 16 bases between. Germline CDR1 and CDR2: SGHTA and FQGNSA.

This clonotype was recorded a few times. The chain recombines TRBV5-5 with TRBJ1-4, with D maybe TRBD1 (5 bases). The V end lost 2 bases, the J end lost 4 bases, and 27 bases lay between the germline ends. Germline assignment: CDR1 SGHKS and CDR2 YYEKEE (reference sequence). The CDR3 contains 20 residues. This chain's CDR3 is CASSFGYGGRKGEDNEKLFF. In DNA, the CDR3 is TGTGCCAGCAGCTTTGGTTACGGGGGTCGGAAAGGAGAAGATAATGAAAAACTGTTTTTT.

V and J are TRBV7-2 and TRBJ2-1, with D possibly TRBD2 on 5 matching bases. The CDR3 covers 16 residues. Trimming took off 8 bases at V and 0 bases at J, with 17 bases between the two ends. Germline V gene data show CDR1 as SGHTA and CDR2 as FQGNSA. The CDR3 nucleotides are TGTGCCAGCTCATTGAGGATGAGCGGCTCCTACAATGAGCAGTTCTTC. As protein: CASSLRMSGSYNEQFF.

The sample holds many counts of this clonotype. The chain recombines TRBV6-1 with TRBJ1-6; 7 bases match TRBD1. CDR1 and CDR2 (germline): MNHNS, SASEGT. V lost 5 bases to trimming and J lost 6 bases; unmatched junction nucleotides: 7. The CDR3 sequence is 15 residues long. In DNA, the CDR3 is TGTGCCAGCAGTTACGGACAGGCCTCTAATTCACCCCTCCACTTT. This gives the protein CASSYGQASNSPLHF.

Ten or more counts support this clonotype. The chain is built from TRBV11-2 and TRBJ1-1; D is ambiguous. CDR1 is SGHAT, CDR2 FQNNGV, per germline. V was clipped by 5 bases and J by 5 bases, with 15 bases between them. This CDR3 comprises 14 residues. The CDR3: CASSIGKPGTEAFF. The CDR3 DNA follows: TGTGCCAGCAGCATAGGTAAACCGGGGACTGAAGCTTTCTTT. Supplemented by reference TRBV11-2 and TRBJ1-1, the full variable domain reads EAGVAQSPRYKIIEKRQSVAFWCNPISGHATLYWYQQILGQGPKLLIQFQNNGVVDDSQLPKDRFSAERLKGVDSTLKIQPAKLEDSAVYLCASSIGKPGTEAFFGQGTRLTVV.

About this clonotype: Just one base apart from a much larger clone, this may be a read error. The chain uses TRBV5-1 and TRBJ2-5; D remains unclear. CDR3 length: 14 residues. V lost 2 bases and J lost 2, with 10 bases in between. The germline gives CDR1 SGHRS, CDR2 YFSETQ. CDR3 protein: CASSFSGRQETQYF. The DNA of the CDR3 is TGCGCCAGCAGCTTTTCAGGAAGACAAGAGACCCAGTACTTC.

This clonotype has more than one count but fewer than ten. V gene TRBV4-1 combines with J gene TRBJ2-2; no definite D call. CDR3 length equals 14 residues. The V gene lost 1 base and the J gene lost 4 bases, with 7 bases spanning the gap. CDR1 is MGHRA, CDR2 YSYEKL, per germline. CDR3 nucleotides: TGCGCCAGCAGCCAAGGAGAACTCACCGGGGAGCTGTTTTTT. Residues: CASSQGELTGELFF.

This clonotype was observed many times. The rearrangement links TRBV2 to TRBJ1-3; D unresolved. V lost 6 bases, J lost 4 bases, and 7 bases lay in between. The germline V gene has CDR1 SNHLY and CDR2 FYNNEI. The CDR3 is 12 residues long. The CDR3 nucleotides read TGTGCCAGCAGGGCGGACGGAAACACCATATATTTT. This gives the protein CASRADGNTIYF. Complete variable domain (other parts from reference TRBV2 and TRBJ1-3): EPEVTQTPSHQVTQMGQEVILRCVPISNHLYFYWYRQILGQKVEFLVSFYNNEISEKSEIFDDQFSVERPDGSNFTLKIRSTKLEDSAMYFCASRADGNTIYFGEGSWLTVV.